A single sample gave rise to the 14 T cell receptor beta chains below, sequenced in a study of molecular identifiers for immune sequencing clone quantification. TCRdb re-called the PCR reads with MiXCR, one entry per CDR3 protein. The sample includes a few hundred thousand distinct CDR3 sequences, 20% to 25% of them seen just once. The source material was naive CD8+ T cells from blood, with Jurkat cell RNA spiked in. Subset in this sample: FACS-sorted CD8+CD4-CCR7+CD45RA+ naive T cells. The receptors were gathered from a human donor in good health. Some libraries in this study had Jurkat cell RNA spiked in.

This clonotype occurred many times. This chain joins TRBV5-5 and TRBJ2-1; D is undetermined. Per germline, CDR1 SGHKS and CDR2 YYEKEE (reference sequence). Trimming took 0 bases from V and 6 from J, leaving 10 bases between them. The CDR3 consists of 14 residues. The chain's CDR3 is CASSLVQLTNEQFF. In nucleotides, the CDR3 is TGTGCCAGCAGCTTGGTCCAGCTCACCAATGAGCAGTTCTTC. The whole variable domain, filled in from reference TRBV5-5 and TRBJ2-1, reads DAGVTQSPTHLIKTRGQQVTLRCSPISGHKSVSWYQQVLGQGPQFIFQYYEKEERGRGNFPDRFSARQFPNYSSELNVNALLLGDSALYLCASSLVQLTNEQFFGPGTRLTVL.

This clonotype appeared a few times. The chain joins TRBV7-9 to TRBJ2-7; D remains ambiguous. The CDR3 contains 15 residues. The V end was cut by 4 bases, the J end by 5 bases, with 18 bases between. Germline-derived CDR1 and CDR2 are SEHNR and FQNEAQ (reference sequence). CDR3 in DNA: TGTGCCAGCAGCTCTGTCTCCTCATTAGGGAACGAGCAGTACTTC. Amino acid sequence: CASSSVSSLGNEQYF.

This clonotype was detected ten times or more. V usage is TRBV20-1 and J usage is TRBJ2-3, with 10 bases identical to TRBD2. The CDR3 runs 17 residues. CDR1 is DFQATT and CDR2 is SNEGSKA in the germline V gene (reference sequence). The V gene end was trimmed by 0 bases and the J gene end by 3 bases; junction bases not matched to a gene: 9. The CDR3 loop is CSARDRLAGARTDTQYF. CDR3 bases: TGCAGTGCTAGAGATCGCCTAGCGGGGGCTAGGACAGATACGCAGTATTTT.

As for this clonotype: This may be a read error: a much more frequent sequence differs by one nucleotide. CDR3: CASSLETGATDTQYF. The CDR3 bases are TGTGCCAGCAGCTTAGAGACTGGCGCCACAGATACGCAGTATTTT. The chain links TRBV11-2 to TRBJ2-3, with D unclear. The germline V gene has CDR1 SGHAT and CDR2 FQNNGV. The length of the CDR3 is 15 residues. The ends were cut back, 0 bases at V and 2 bases at J, with 9 bases in the middle.

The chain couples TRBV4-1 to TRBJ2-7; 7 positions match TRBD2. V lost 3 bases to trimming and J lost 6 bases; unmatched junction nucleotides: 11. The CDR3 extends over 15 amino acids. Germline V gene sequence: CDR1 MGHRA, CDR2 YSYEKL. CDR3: CASSQVGGSEPEQYF. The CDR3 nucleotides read TGCGCCAGCAGCCAGGTGGGCGGGAGCGAGCCCGAGCAGTACTTC.

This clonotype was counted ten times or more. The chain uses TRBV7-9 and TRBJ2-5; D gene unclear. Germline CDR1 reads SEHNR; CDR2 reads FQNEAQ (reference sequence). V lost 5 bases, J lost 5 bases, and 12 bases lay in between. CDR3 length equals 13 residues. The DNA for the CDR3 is TGTGCCAGCAGCCTACCTTCCGCGGAGACCCAGTACTTC. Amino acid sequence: CASSLPSAETQYF.

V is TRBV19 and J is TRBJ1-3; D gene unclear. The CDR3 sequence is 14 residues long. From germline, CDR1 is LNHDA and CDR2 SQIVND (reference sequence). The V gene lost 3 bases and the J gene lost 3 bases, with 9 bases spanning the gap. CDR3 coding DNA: TGTGCCAGTAGTATCGAAGGCGGTGGAAACACCATATATTTT. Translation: CASSIEGGGNTIYF.

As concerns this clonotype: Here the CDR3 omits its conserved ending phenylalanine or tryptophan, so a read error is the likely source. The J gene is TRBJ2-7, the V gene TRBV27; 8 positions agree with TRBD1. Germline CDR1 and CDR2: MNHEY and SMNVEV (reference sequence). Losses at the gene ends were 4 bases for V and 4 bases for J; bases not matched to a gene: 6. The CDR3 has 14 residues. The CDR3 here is CASSSGTGGYEQYL. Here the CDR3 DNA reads TGTGCCAGCAGTTCCGGGACAGGTGGTTACGAGCAGTACCTC.

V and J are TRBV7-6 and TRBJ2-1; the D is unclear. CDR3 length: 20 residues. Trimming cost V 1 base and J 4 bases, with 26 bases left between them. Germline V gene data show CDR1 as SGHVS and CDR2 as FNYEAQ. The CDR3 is CASSLEAPPASAPPYNEQFF. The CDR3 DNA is TGTGCCAGCAGCTTAGAGGCCCCTCCAGCCTCGGCCCCACCTTACAATGAGCAGTTCTTC.

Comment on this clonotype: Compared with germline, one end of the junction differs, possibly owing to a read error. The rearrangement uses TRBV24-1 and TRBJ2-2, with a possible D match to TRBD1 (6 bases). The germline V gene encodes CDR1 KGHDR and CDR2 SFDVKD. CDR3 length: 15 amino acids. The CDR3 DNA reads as TGTGCCATCAGTGATCCCGGGACATCCACCGGGGAACTGTTTTTT. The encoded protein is CAISDPGTSTGELFF.

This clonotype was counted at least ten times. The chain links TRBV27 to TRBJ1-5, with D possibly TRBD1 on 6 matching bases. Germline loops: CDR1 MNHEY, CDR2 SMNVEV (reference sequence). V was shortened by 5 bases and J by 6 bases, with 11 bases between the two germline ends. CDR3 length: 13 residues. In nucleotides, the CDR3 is TGTGCCAGCAGTCCCACAGGGTTTCAGCCCCAGCATTTT. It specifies CASSPTGFQPQHF.

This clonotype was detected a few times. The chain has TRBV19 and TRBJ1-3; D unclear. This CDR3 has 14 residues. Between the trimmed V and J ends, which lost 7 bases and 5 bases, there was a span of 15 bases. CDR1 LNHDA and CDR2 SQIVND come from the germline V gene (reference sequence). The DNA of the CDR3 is TGTGCCAGTACTTTCGGGCCATTAAGAAACACCATATATTTT. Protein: CASTFGPLRNTIYF.

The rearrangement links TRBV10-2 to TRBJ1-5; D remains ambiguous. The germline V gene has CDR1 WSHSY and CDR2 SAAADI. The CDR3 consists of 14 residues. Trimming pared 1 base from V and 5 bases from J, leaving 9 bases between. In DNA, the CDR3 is TGCGCCAGCAGTGAGTTGGGGTTCGATCAGCCCCAGCATTTT. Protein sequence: CASSELGFDQPQHF.

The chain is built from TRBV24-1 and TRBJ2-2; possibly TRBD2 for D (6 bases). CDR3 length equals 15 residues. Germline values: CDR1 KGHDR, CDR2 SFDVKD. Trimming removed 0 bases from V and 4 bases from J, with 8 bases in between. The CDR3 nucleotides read TGTGCCACCAGTGATTTGGGGGGAGGCACCGGGGAGCTGTTTTTT. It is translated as CATSDLGGGTGELFF.